This T cell receptor (beta chain) appears in the sequencing data of a study of blood T cell repertoires in COVID-19. For the study at large: Whether acute or convalescent, the COVID-19 samples came from the United States, Italy and Spain. PBMCs, B-cell-depleted T cells, or T cells provided the cDNA or gDNA that made up the material.

CDR1 is SGHTA, CDR2 FQGTGA, per germline. The CDR3 runs 15 residues. Trimming pared 6 bases from V and 0 bases from J, leaving 12 bases between. Original data processing: Nucleated cell number was recorded as an estimate derived from reference gene primer amplification. Only in-frame clones appear in the TCRdb table, and some are missing; sequencing was by immunoSEQ multiplex PCR. V and J calls plus clone size are reproduced from that table; the DNA served to infer D and trimming. The table shows about 280,000 clones, with under 90% occurring only once. Sequenced material: peripheral blood. This TCR derives from a woman in her 50s who had recovered from COVID-19. The J gene is TRBJ2-1, the V gene TRBV7-3, with D unresolved. The DNA for the CDR3 is TGTGCCAGCAGTCAGAGCGCGAGCTCCTACAATGAGCAGTTCTTC. It codes for CASSQSASSYNEQFF.